This T cell receptor (beta chain) stems from a study of shared clonotypes between healthy human individuals (dated by TCRdb to 2020 to 2022). Regarding the study in general: The cohort included three men and a couple of women between 18 and 49 years of age. Between about 0.94 and 8.9 billion PBMCs per donor were obtained by leukapheresis. Blood TCR repertoires of about 5 healthy adults were deeply sequenced to estimate repertoire size and the extent of clonotype sharing between individuals. To increase sequencing depth and limit assay-specific biases, different laboratories used diverse techniques to prepare libraries and sequence TCR repertoires. For each donor, three plates each were used for CD4 naive and CD4 memory, two plates were used for CD8 naive, and one plate was used for CD8 memory. Here is what the overall study found, with its caveats: About 5% of naive CD4, 3.5% of naive CD8, roughly 2.4% of memory CD4, and 0.4% of memory CD8 clonotypes were shared across several donors. Pairwise subsampling indicated that sequencing depth was expected to affect the degree of clonotype sharing among donors. Only blood was sampled, and tissue TCR repertoires likely differ from those in blood. Even with the large sequencing depth, rarefaction of the sorted-subset datasets indicated that sequencing was incomplete. Clonotypes shared by all four sorted-subset donors showed higher generation probabilities than non-shared clonotypes. Naive subsets generally had larger estimated clonotype richness than memory subsets did. Because the study included only a small number of donors, the genetic and exposure-history diversity represented was limited.

For the CD8 naive samples, CD45RO-negative cells were positively selected for CCR7, yielding a CD45RA+CCR7+ population from which TemRA cells were excluded. The donors were healthy, HIV-negative adults with no recently reported acute infections or vaccinations. Only Caucasian adults living in Nashville, Tennessee, USA were represented among the donors. Blood was obtained by leukapheresis, after which PBMCs were separated by Ficoll-Histopaque density gradient centrifugation and cryopreserved in liquid nitrogen vapor phase. Analytical flow cytometry was used to check the purity and quantity of every magnetically sorted T cell population. Genomic DNA was isolated from each sorted fraction and quantified by UV absorbance on a Nanodrop 2000c. Using the deep immunoSEQ assay, multiplex PCR amplified TCR CDR3 regions from genomic DNA. Extracted genomic DNA from each cell subset was distributed evenly across all wells of several immunoSEQ 96-well plates, and each plate was treated as a replicate. Each replicate PCR for sorted subsets received 200 ng genomic DNA, equal to about 30,000 T cell genomes. Purified libraries were measured with a Qubit 3.0 fluorometer, size-checked on a Bioanalyzer 2100, and measured again with the KAPA Library Quantification kit. Every immunoSEQ 96-well plate was sequenced on a separate single-read 150-cycle Illumina NextSeq 550 flow cell. The authors' pipeline ran thus. The immunoSEQ output contained only junctional sequences without quality scores, so filtering could not match that applied to full-length reads. To assign V/J genes and CDR3, sequences were annotated against IMGT germline references using PyIR, a Python wrapper for IgBLAST v1.9. Reads with weak V/J assignments (E-value above 1e-6), missing CDR3, stop codons, out-of-frame junctions, or ambiguous translated residues were removed. V3J clonotypes were defined as sequences sharing an identical inferred V gene, J gene, and CDR3 amino acid sequence. The percentage overlap between two repertoires was calculated by dividing the number of shared unique clonotypes by the size of the smaller repertoire. Repertoire richness was assessed with RTK rarefaction, the Chao1 estimator, and Recon v2.1 estimates of unobserved clonotypes. Generation probabilities were computed with OLGA for all TCRbeta clonotypes obtained by the gDNA method from several donors. TCRdb obtained this table from immuneACCESS and retained in-frame rearrangements with V and J assigned. These tables miss some clones; where compared with another copy, unresolved V genes account for less than half of the shortfall, and the remainder is unexplained. V and J calls plus clone size are reproduced from that table; the DNA served to infer D and trimming. This sample lists hundreds of thousands of clones; about 91% were detected once. Jointly, the top ten make up around 24% of the sample.

Trimming removed 3 bases from V and 7 bases from J; the gene matches leave 9 bases unexplained. Sequences SQVTM (CDR1) and ANQGSEA (CDR2) are obtained from the germline V gene. From cysteine to phenylalanine, the CDR3 is 14 amino acids long. Only the CDR3 DNA is retained, 42 bases long and in frame from the first base. Note on this clone: It has no known antigen specificity. No base quality values were provided; no much bigger clone lies one nucleotide off.

Sequenced material: naive CD8+ T cells sorted from blood. The sample's cell subset or site label, decoded: CD45RA+CCR7+. The receptor chain draws on TRBV29-1 and TRBJ2-1, and 7 junction bases match TRBD2. The TCR sequence derives from a man between 25 and 39 years old in good health. The CDR3 sequence is CSVDFGGSMNEQFF. The DNA reads TGCAGCGTTGATTTTGGCGGGAGCATGAATGAGCAGTTCTTC.